This record looks at one T cell receptor beta chain sequence and its context. No antigen is known for it. The V gene's germline CDR1 is LGHNA and CDR2 YSLEER. The CDR3 has 17 amino acids. V was trimmed by 0 bases and J by 6 bases, leaving 15 bases between them. The data stem from a study of cytomegalovirus exposure and HLA in healthy donors. Study findings and constraints: In a later analysis, an Asian-associated ancestry cluster reportedly showed fewer N-insertions than the roughly 650-donor mean.

Amplification used 60 Vbeta primers and 13 Jbeta primers. TCRdb's table, derived via immunoSEQ multiplex PCR, lists solely in-frame clones and lacks some. The sample has over 120,000 clones, and its top ten clones hold about 0.96%. The sequencing input was PBMCs. This chain uses TRBV4-3 with TRBJ1-6; D unclear. The TCR comes from a male donor in good health and CMV-seronegative. CDR3 nucleotides: TGCGCCAGCAGCCAAGATGCAGGAACTAGACCTAATTCACCCCTCCACTTT. Its protein is CASSQDAGTRPNSPLHF.